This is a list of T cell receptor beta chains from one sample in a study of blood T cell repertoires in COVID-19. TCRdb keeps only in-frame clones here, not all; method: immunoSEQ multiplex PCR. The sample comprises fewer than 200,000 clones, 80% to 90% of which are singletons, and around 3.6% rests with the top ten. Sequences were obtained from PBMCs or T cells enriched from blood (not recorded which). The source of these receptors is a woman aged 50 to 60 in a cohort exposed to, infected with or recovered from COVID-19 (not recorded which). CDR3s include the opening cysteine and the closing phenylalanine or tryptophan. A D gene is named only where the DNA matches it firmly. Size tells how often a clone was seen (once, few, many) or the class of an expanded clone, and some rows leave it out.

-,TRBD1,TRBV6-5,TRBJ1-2,CATGDSLGYTF,TGTGCCACCGGGGACAGTCTCGGCTACACCTTC
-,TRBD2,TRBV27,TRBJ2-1,CASSFRGRIWMGGGNNEQFF,TGTGCCAGCAGTTTCCGAGGGAGGATCTGGATGGGGGGAGGGAACAATGAGCAGTTCTTC
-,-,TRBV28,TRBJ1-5,CASSPIDGSNQPQHF,TGTGCCAGCAGTCCCATCGACGGGAGCAATCAGCCCCAGCATTTT
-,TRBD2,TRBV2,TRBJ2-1,CASSAELASYNEQFF,TGTGCCAGCAGTGCAGAACTAGCGTCCTACAATGAGCAGTTCTTC
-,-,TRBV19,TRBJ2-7,CASSMTGASYEQYF,TGTGCCAGTAGTATGACAGGAGCCTCCTACGAGCAGTACTTC
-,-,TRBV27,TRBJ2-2,CASRAQGWGGELFF,TGTGCCAGCAGGGCGCAGGGTTGGGGCGGGGAGCTGTTTTTT
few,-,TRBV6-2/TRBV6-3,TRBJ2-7,CASSFGGNEQYF,TGTGCCAGCAGTTTTGGCGGGAACGAGCAGTACTTC
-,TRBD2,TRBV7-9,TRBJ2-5,CASSSGTSGSYQETQYF,TGTGCCAGCAGTTCCGGGACTAGCGGGTCGTACCAAGAGACCCAGTACTTC
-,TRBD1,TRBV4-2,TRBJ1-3,CASSPYGGGTGDSGNTIYF,TGTGCCAGCAGCCCATACGGGGGGGGGACAGGGGACTCTGGAAACACCATATATTTT
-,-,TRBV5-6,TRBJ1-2,CASSFRLERNPNYGYTF,TGTGCCAGCAGCTTTAGGTTGGAGCGAAACCCTAACTATGGCTACACCTTC
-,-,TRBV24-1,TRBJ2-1,CATSGRHEQFF,TGTGCCACCAGTGGCAGGCATGAGCAGTTCTTC
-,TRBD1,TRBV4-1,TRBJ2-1,CASSRPGTESSYNEQFF,TGCGCCAGCAGCCGGCCAGGGACAGAGAGCTCCTACAATGAGCAGTTCTTC
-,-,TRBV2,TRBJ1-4,CASRNRVTNEKLFF,TGTGCCAGCAGGAACAGGGTAACTAATGAAAAACTGTTTTTT
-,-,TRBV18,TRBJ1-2,CASSPPGDRLYGYTF,TGTGCCAGCTCACCACCAGGCGACAGGCTTTATGGCTACACCTTC
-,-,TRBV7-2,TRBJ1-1,CASSGDSMNTEAFF,TGTGCCAGCAGCGGAGACAGTATGAACACTGAAGCTTTCTTT
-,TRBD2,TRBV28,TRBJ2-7,CASKGGVSGSSYEQYF,TGTGCCAGCAAAGGGGGCGTTAGCGGGAGCTCCTACGAGCAGTACTTC
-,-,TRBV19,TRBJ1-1,CASSIFRNTEAFF,TGTGCCAGTAGTATTTTCAGGAACACTGAAGCTTTCTTT
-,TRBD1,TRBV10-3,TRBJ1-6,CAIRSSTGNNSPLHF,TGTGCCATCAGGAGTTCGACAGGGAATAATTCACCCCTCCACTTT
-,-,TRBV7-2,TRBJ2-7,CASSQPGVWGVRDF,TGTGCCAGCAGCCAACCTGGGGTCTGGGGGGTGAGGGACTTC
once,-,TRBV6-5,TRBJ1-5,CASSFRQASDQPQHF,TGTGCCAGCAGTTTCCGACAGGCGTCCGATCAGCCCCAGCATTTT
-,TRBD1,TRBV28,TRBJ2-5,CASRTGGVETQYF,TGTGCCAGCCGTACAGGGGGCGTTGAGACCCAGTACTTC
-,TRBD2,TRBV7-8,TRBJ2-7,CASSLRTSGSSYEQYF,TGTGCCAGCAGCTTACGGACTAGCGGTAGCTCCTACGAGCAGTACTTC
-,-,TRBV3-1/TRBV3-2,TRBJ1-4,CASSQLEKLFF,TGTGCCAGCAGCCAACTTGAAAAACTGTTTTTT
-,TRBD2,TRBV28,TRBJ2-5,CASSINSGAETQYF,TGTGCCAGCAGTATAAATAGCGGGGCGGAGACCCAGTACTTC
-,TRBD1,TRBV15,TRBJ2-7,CATSAGGRSYEQYF,TGTGCCACCAGCGCAGGGGGCCGCTCCTACGAGCAGTACTTC
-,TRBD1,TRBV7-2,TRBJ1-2,CASSLRQGYPYGYTF,TGTGCCAGCAGCTTAAGACAGGGGTACCCTTATGGCTACACCTTC
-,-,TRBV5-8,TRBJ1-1,CASSLRGLNTEAFF,TGTGCCAGCAGCTTGCGGGGATTGAACACTGAAGCTTTCTTT
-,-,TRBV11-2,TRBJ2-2,CASSPDRTGELFF,TGTGCCAGCAGCCCCGACAGGACCGGGGAGCTGTTTTTT
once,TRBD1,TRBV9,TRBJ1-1,CASSDGQGMATEAFF,TGTGCCAGCAGCGACGGACAGGGTATGGCCACTGAAGCTTTCTTT
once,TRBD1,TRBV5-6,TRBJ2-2,CASEQGMITGELFF,TGTGCCAGCGAACAGGGGATGATAACCGGGGAGCTGTTTTTT
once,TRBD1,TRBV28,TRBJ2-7,CASSLSGQTYEQYF,TGTGCCAGCAGTTTATCGGGACAGACCTACGAGCAGTACTTC
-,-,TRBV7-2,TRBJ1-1,CASSTQWNTEAFF,TGTGCCAGCAGCACACAGTGGAACACTGAAGCTTTCTTT
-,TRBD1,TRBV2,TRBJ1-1,CASSYQQGKAEAFF,TGTGCCAGCAGTTACCAACAGGGGAAGGCTGAAGCTTTCTTT
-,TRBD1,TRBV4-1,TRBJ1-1,CASSHTGQARSGTEAFF,TGCGCCAGCAGCCACACGGGACAGGCTAGGTCTGGCACTGAAGCTTTCTTT
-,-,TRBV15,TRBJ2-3,CATRRGPNTDTQYF,TGTGCCACCCGGCGGGGGCCAAACACAGATACGCAGTATTTT
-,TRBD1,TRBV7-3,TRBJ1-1,CASSPRDRMADTEAFF,TGTGCCAGCAGCCCGAGGGACAGGATGGCAGACACTGAAGCTTTCTTT
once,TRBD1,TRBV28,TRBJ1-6,CASSPDRGGINSPLHF,TGTGCCAGCAGTCCAGACAGGGGGGGAATTAATTCACCCCTCCACTTT
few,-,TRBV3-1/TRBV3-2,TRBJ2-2,CASSPRRGTGELFF,TGTGCCAGCAGCCCAAGACGGGGCACCGGGGAGCTGTTTTTT
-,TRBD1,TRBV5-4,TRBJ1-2,CASSLLFPVDRESYGYTF,TGTGCCAGCAGCTTGCTTTTCCCAGTGGACAGGGAGAGCTATGGCTACACCTTC
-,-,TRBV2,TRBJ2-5,CASSGLASQETQYF,TGTGCCAGCAGTGGGCTAGCGAGCCAAGAGACCCAGTACTTC
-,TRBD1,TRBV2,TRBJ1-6,CASSKTGRNSPLHF,TGTGCCAGCAGTAAGACAGGGCGTAATTCACCCCTCCACTTT
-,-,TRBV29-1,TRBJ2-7,CSVEEASEEQYF,TGCAGCGTTGAAGAGGCCAGCGAAGAGCAGTACTTC
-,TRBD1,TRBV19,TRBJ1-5,CASSTQTGYHQPQHF,TGTGCCAGTAGTACCCAGACAGGGTATCATCAGCCCCAGCATTTT
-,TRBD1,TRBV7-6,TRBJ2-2,CASSSGQGRTGELFF,TGTGCCAGCAGCTCCGGACAGGGGAGGACCGGGGAGCTGTTTTTT
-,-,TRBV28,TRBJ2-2,CASSPWGSNTGELFF,TGTGCCAGCAGCCCTTGGGGCTCCAACACCGGGGAGCTGTTTTTT
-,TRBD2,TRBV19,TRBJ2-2,CASKNSGSWDTGELFF,TGTGCCAGTAAGAACAGCGGGAGTTGGGACACCGGGGAGCTGTTTTTT
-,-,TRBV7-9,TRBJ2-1,CASSSTNYNEQFF,TGTGCCAGCAGCTCAACTAACTACAATGAGCAGTTCTTC
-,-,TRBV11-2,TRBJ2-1,CASSLAGRSYNEQFF,TGTGCCAGCAGCTTAGCGGGAAGGTCCTACAATGAGCAGTTCTTC
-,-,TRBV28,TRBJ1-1,CASSLGTLRSEAFF,TGTGCCAGCAGTTTGGGCACGCTAAGGTCCGAAGCTTTCTTT
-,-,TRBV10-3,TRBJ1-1,CAIKGELGAFF,TGTGCCATCAAGGGGGAATTGGGAGCTTTCTTT
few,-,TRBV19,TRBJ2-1,CATRTVHRSLRNEQFF,TGTGCCACCCGGACAGTCCATCGTTCGCTCCGAAATGAGCAGTTCTTC
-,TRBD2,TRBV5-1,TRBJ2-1,CASSILAGGRNEQFF,TGCGCCAGCAGCATACTAGCGGGAGGAAGGAATGAGCAGTTCTTC
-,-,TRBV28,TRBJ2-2,CAGRVRGNTGELFF,TGTGCCGGCCGAGTTCGGGGGAACACCGGGGAGCTGTTTTTT